The 9 T cell receptor beta chains listed next were all sequenced from one sample in a study of blood T cell repertoires in COVID-19. Repertoires were generated with immunoSEQ multiplex PCR, while TCRdb's copy carries only in-frame clones and drops some. The sample holds about 64,000 clones, just over 70% seen once. What was sequenced was PBMCs or T cells enriched from blood (not recorded which). The receptors were sampled from a woman in her fifties or sixties who had been exposed to COVID-19.

The V and J genes are TRBV3-1 (or the pseudogene TRBV3-2) and TRBJ1-5, with D hard to call. CDR3 length equals 16 residues. Germline V gene lookup returns CDR1 LGHDT and CDR2 YNNKEL (reference sequence). V lost 0 bases and J 2 bases, leaving 11 bases between the germline ends. CDR3 amino acids: CASSQDSRRGNQPQHF. The CDR3 DNA sequence: TGTGCCAGCAGCCAAGATAGCCGGAGGGGCAATCAGCCCCAGCATTTT.

In this sample, this clone turned up a few times. V gene TRBV6-1 combines with J gene TRBJ1-1, with a possible D match to TRBD1 (5 bases). Germline assignment: CDR1 MNHNS and CDR2 SASEGT. The V gene lost 0 bases and the J gene lost 8 bases, with 10 bases spanning the gap. The CDR3 totals 13 residues. The CDR3 reads CASSEAQGGEAFF. The CDR3 DNA is TGTGCCAGCAGTGAAGCGCAGGGTGGGGAAGCTTTCTTT.

In this sample, this clone turned up once. The chain uses TRBV12-2 and TRBJ2-5; the D call TRBD1 from the table was never checked on the DNA. TRBV12-2 is an annotated pseudogene. The CDR3 has 15 residues. The CDR3 spells CASRLGPGQQETQYF. The CDR3 DNA is TGTGCAAGTCGCCTCGGACCGGGACAGCAAGAGACCCAGTACTTC.

This sequence joins TRBV3-1 (or the pseudogene TRBV3-2) and TRBJ1-2; D possibly corresponds to TRBD1 (5 bases). The CDR3 loop spans 13 amino acids. The V gene's germline CDR1 is LGHDT and CDR2 YNNKEL (reference sequence). With 8 bases removed from V and 4 bases from J, the gap between germline ends came to 14 bases. CDR3 coding DNA: TGTGCCAGCGGTGGACACAACTTCTATGGCTACACCTTC. Its protein is CASGGHNFYGYTF.

This CDR3 reads CASRPGTGAIFVGYTF. As DNA, the CDR3 is TGTGCCAGCAGGCCCGGGACAGGGGCTATCTTTGTCGGCTACACCTTC. The J gene is TRBJ1-2, the V gene TRBV28; 10 bases match TRBD1. CDR1 is MDHEN and CDR2 is SYDVKM in the germline V gene. The CDR3 runs 16 residues. J was trimmed by 8 bases and V by 6 bases; bases with no gene match: 15.

A word on this clone: At one boundary the junction diverges from the germline segment, which might be a read error. The CDR3 reads CASGGGANYGYTF. In DNA form, the CDR3 reads TGTGCCAGCGGCGGGGGGGCTAATTATGGCTACACCTTC. The chain carries TRBV6-5 and TRBJ1-2, with D maybe TRBD1 (6 bases). Germline V CDR1 and CDR2: MNHEY, SVGAGI. CDR3 length equals 13 residues.

The chain carries TRBV11-2 and TRBJ1-1, with 7 bases that match TRBD1. The germline V gene encodes CDR1 SGHAT and CDR2 FQNNGV. V gave up 1 base and J gave up 0 bases; unmatched junction bases: 11. The CDR3 is 18 amino acids. As DNA, the CDR3 is TGTGCCAGCAGCTTAGGGGCACAGGGGCCGCGATTGAACACTGAAGCTTTCTTT. This encodes CASSLGAQGPRLNTEAFF.

This clone appeared a few times. The rearrangement links TRBV4-3 to TRBJ1-2, with 8 nucleotides matching TRBD1. V trimming: 2 bases; J trimming: 7 bases; junction bases outside the gene matches: 3. Germline V gives CDR1 LGHNA, CDR2 YSLEER. The CDR3 loop spans 13 amino acids. The CDR3 DNA is TGCGCCAGCAGCCAAACGACAGGGGCTGGCTACACCTTC. This codes for CASSQTTGAGYTF.

The gene calls are TRBV5-1 and TRBJ1-1; possibly TRBD1 for D (5 bases). The CDR3 has 14 amino acids. Trimming shortened V by 3 bases and J by 4 bases, and 13 bases separated the two germline ends. Germline V CDR1 and CDR2: SGHRS, YFSETQ. The CDR3 nucleotides are TGCGCCAGCAGCTCGGGGGGATTCACCACTGAAGCTTTCTTT. Translation gives CASSSGGFTTEAFF.